This T cell receptor beta chain appears in the sequencing data of a study of blood T cell repertoires in COVID-19. On the study more broadly: The origin of the acute and convalescent COVID-19 samples was the United States, Italy and Spain.

Clones were sequenced by immunoSEQ multiplex PCR, and TCRdb holds only the in-frame ones, with some missing. The sample consists of about 250,000 clones, nearly 90% of them appearing once. The CDR3 is made up of 9 amino acids. Trimming cost V 10 bases and J 1 base, with 2 bases left between them. Looked up from germline, CDR1 is MRHNA and CDR2 is SNTAGT. Sequenced material: peripheral blood. This TCR was sampled from a man younger than 30 with active or convalescent COVID-19. The genes are TRBV6-4 and TRBJ2-7, with D unclear. The CDR3 DNA sequence: TGTGCCACATCCTACGAGCAGTACTTC. This gives the protein CATSYEQYF.